This T cell receptor (beta chain) was observed in a study of blood T cell repertoires in COVID-19. In the study overall: Samples representing acute and convalescent COVID-19 were sourced from the United States, Italy and Spain. In each case, the material was cDNA or gDNA derived from T cells, B-cell-depleted T cells, or PBMCs.

The V end was cut by 9 bases, the J end by 6 bases, with 20 bases between. Germline V gene sequence: CDR1 LNHDA, CDR2 SQIVND (reference sequence). The CDR3 runs 15 residues. Original processing methods: It was from reference gene primer amplification that nucleated cell counts were estimated. Only in-frame clones appear in the TCRdb table, and some are missing; sequencing was by immunoSEQ multiplex PCR. The V and J calls and the clone size are those of that table, but D and trimming were determined from the DNA. The sample carries about 110,000 clones, around 89% recorded once. The V call is TRBV19, the J call TRBJ1-4, with D tentatively TRBD1 (5 bases). The sample consisted of peripheral blood. This sequence originates from a woman aged 45-65 years with acute or convalescent COVID-19. The CDR3 DNA is TGTGCCAGCACCCTCCTCGGGGGAAGCGATGAAAAACTGTTTTTT. Translating it yields CASTLLGGSDEKLFF.